These T cell receptor beta chains were read from a single sample in a study of blood T cell repertoires in COVID-19. Here immunoSEQ multiplex PCR was the method, and the copy in TCRdb shows in-frame clones only, minus some. In the table there are approximately 250,000 clones, roughly 90% of which are singletons. The sequencing input was PBMCs or T cells enriched from blood (not recorded which). All receptors come from a woman under 40 who had recovered from COVID-19. CDR3s include the opening cysteine and the closing phenylalanine or tryptophan. Fields, in order: clone size, D gene, V gene, J gene, CDR3 protein, CDR3 DNA. D genes are given only for firm matches. Clone size is not always given. Where it is, it says once, few, many or a class for expanded clones.

>once|TRBD1|TRBV5-4|TRBJ1-1
CASSSVGTVEAFF
TGTGCCAGCAGCTCGGTTGGGACAGTTGAAGCTTTCTTT
>once|TRBD1|TRBV11-1|TRBJ2-4
CASSLTRDRRNIQYF
TGTGCCAGCAGCTTAACCAGGGACAGACGAAACATTCAGTACTTC
>.|.|TRBV19|TRBJ1-1
CASSITANTEAFF
TGTGCCAGTAGTATAACAGCGAACACTGAAGCTTTCTTT
>.|TRBD2|TRBV28|TRBJ2-7
CASSFGGGSYEQYF
TGTGCCAGCAGTTTTGGTGGCGGGAGTTACGAGCAGTACTTC
>.|.|TRBV24-1|TRBJ2-1
CATNRTGGPFSGGTDNEQFF
TGTGCCACCAACAGGACAGGGGGCCCTTTTAGCGGGGGGACAGACAATGAGCAGTTCTTC
>.|.|TRBV19|TRBJ2-5
CASSIGQALQETQYF
TGTGCCAGTAGTATAGGGCAGGCTCTCCAAGAGACCCAGTACTTC
>.|TRBD1|TRBV7-3|TRBJ2-3
CASSSQQGSDTQYF
TGTGCCAGCAGCTCCCAACAGGGGTCAGATACGCAGTATTTT
>.|TRBD2|TRBV19|TRBJ2-1
CASSMTSGGYNEQFF
TGTGCCAGTAGTATGACTAGCGGAGGTTACAATGAGCAGTTCTTC
>.|TRBD1|TRBV24-1|TRBJ1-5
CATSDSVGQGARQPQHF
TGTGCCACCAGTGATTCGGTGGGACAGGGGGCACGTCAGCCCCAGCATTTT
>.|.|TRBV4-1|TRBJ2-2
CASSQAGPGDANTGELFF
TGCGCCAGCAGCCAAGCCGGCCCGGGAGACGCGAACACCGGGGAGCTGTTTTTT
>.|TRBD2|TRBV6-5|TRBJ2-1
CASSYSSLAGGNEQFF
TGTGCCAGCAGTTACTCTTCGCTAGCGGGGGGCAATGAGCAGTTCTTC
>.|.|TRBV21-1|TRBJ2-1
CASSGEASGIFYNEQFF
TGTGCCAGCAGCGGGGAGGCTAGCGGGATATTCTACAATGAGCAGTTCTTC
>.|.|TRBV27|TRBJ1-1
CASSGQGTLNTEAFF
TGTGCCAGCAGTGGGCAGGGGACACTGAACACTGAAGCTTTCTTT
>.|.|TRBV27|TRBJ1-1
CASSLTTENTEAFF
TGTGCCAGCAGTTTAACAACAGAGAACACTGAAGCTTTCTTT
>.|TRBD2|TRBV10-2|TRBJ2-3
CASTPKRGREFPDTQYF
TGCGCCAGCACCCCCAAACGGGGGAGGGAGTTCCCAGATACGCAGTATTTT
>.|.|TRBV30|TRBJ1-2
CAFPRQGIANYGYTF
TGTGCCTTTCCCAGGCAGGGAATAGCTAACTATGGCTACACCTTC
>.|.|TRBV27|TRBJ1-1
CASSTNTEAFF
TGTGCCAGCAGTACAAACACTGAAGCTTTCTTT
>.|TRBD2|TRBV28|TRBJ2-2
CASSLWPAGASNTGELFF
TGTGCCAGCAGTTTATGGCCAGCGGGGGCCTCCAACACCGGGGAGCTGTTTTTT
>many|.|TRBV30|TRBJ1-6
CAVFRVVGSPLHF
TGTGCCGTGTTCAGGGTGGTTGGGTCACCCCTCCACTTT
>.|.|TRBV28|TRBJ1-6
CASSLPIPGGGSYNSPLHF
TGTGCCAGCAGTTTGCCCATCCCCGGTGGTGGCTCCTATAATTCACCCCTCCACTTT
>few|TRBD1|TRBV7-9|TRBJ1-1
CASSLTGMNTEAFF
TGTGCCAGCAGCTTGACAGGGATGAACACTGAAGCTTTCTTT
>once|.|TRBV6-5|TRBJ2-6
CASRPGQGANVLTF
TGTGCCAGCAGGCCTGGACAGGGGGCCAACGTCCTGACTTTC
>.|TRBD1|TRBV11-2|TRBJ1-2
CASSTWTGGPTNYGYTF
TGTGCCAGCAGCACCTGGACAGGGGGCCCAACGAACTATGGCTACACCTTC
>.|TRBD1|TRBV27|TRBJ1-4
CASSLSRGPATNEKLFF
TGTGCCAGCAGTTTATCAAGGGGGCCTGCAACTAATGAAAAACTGTTTTTT
>.|TRBD2|TRBV9|TRBJ2-4
CASSGTRTSGSGGNIQYF
TGTGCCAGCAGCGGCACTCGGACTAGCGGGAGTGGAGGAAACATTCAGTACTTC